This TCR beta chain was sequenced during a study of T cell changes during pregnancy in multiple sclerosis. Some clones are missing from TCRdb's copy, which holds only in-frame ones; the method was immunoSEQ multiplex PCR. The profile shows roughly 100,000 clones, roughly 92% of them singletons. The receptor was derived from a female donor with multiple sclerosis, enrolled in a pregnancy study. Sequenced material: peripheral blood, taken after pregnancy.

DNA for the CDR3: TGTGCCAGCAGTGGGGCGGGGGAGCAGTTCTTC. It codes for CASSGAGEQFF. The chain joins TRBV7-2 to TRBJ2-1; D possibly corresponds to TRBD2 (6 bases). Germline-derived CDR1 and CDR2 are SGHTA and FQGNSA. Trimming took off 6 bases at V and 10 bases at J, with 10 bases between the two ends. This CDR3 is 11 amino acids long.